This TCR beta chain was profiled in a study of T cells in Graves' hyperthyroidism and ophthalmopathy (dated by TCRdb to about 2019). Regarding the research as a whole: Peripheral blood samples were taken at initial diagnosis, before any treatment was given. TCR V-J signatures able to tell the groups apart were searched for in a discovery cohort of about a hundred patients, of whom roughly 42 had Graves' ophthalmopathy and 57 had stable Graves' hyperthyroidism. For training and testing, the 100 or so patients in the discovery cohort were randomly divided in a 7:3 ratio. Following sampling, methimazole starting at 30 mg daily was given to hyperthyroidism patients, and high-dose intravenous methylprednisolone was given to ophthalmopathy patients. Thyroid tissue and blood T-cell repertoires from six Graves' hyperthyroidism patients were also compared in the study. Prospective prediction of ophthalmopathy was tested in an independent validation cohort of 18 to 20 hyperthyroidism patients and some 17 patients who later progressed to ophthalmopathy. The paper describes TCR Vbeta CDR3 sequencing of 135 peripheral blood samples, made up of some 40 ophthalmopathy patients, 70 to 75 hyperthyroidism patients and some 17 progressor patients.

Overall study outcomes, separate from this receptor: In validation, the model predicted progression to ophthalmopathy a median of 6.5 months before onset, with roughly 71% sensitivity and about 72% specificity. In cross-validation, a model built on a 13 V-J signature told ophthalmopathy apart from stable hyperthyroidism with under 90% sensitivity and around 84% specificity, and in testing the same model reached 80%/75%. Most expanded thyroid clonotypes (frequency above 0.001) were also detected in blood, suggesting blood repertoires may reflect thyroid immune responses. No statistical method was used to set the sample size in advance, and investigators knew the group allocation.

The germline V gene sets CDR1 to LGHNT and CDR2 to FRNRAP. From cysteine to phenylalanine, the CDR3 is 13 amino acids long. Only the CDR3 portion is preserved as DNA: 39 bases, with reading frame beginning at the first base. The germline V end is reduced by 5 bases and the J end by 5 bases; junction bases left unmatched: 2. Moderately to severely active disease, a Clinical Activity Score of at least 3, a NOSPECS grade of at least 4, and a duration under 3 months were present in ophthalmopathy patients. The study excluded patients with uncontrolled infections, other autoimmune diseases, pregnancy or lactation. Diagnoses were established on the basis of clinical symptoms, serum thyroxine and TRAb, thyroid ultrasound, and orbital computed tomography. PBMCs were isolated from about 10 ml of fresh peripheral blood by Ficoll-Paque density gradient centrifugation. Total RNA was extracted using Trizol reagent, and RNA quality was assessed on an Agilent 2100 Bioanalyzer.

Amplification of TCR beta CDR3 regions was carried out from RNA transcripts. For the first round of RT-PCR on the TCR CDR3, the HTBI primer set was used together with the Qiagen OneStep RT-PCR kit. The libraries were constructed in a second round of multiplex PCR and then size-selected and purified. Sequencing of the libraries was done on an Illumina HiSeq2000 using paired-end 100 bp reads. The authors' analysis ran thus. SOAPnuke was used to process the raw data, with reads discarded if the reads contained adapters or uncalled bases, had a mean Phred below 15, or lacked an exact constant-primer or identifier match. High-quality paired reads were merged with COPE v1.2.5, and unique nucleotide sequences were defined as clonotypes. MiTCR v1.1 was used to align the clonotypes against IMGT TRBV, TRBD and TRBJ reference segments. The analysis included only V-J combinations with a frequency above 0.0001, which together covered more than 99% of the repertoires. The TCS score was defined as F50 (clonal expansion) divided by E x V (chaos), with BLOSUM62-based TCRdist calculated between CDR3 peptides within each V-J. Welch's t-statistics and random forest reduced around 550 V-J features to fewer than 15, which were used in a naive Bayes classifier (R e1071). The Morisita-Horn index was used to measure how similar the thyroid and blood repertoires were. TCRdb redid the processing of the public reads, applying fastp at Q25 and MiXCR, and retained in-frame beta chains. Each entry is one CDR3 protein sequence, shown with its most common DNA and genes. These V and J calls are TCRdb output, not the study's own analysis. Counted in this sample were about 610,000 distinct CDR3 sequences; about 15% of them appeared once. Roughly 4.3% of the sample belongs to the ten largest clones.

This clonotype was observed at least ten times. Its antigen has not been determined. No much larger clone exists at a distance of one base, and base qualities are not known. The receptor chain draws on TRBV12-5 and TRBJ2-5, with 10 bases aligning to TRBD1. The receptor was derived from a woman in her thirties or forties with Graves' ophthalmopathy. The source material was blood. The nucleotide sequence is TGTGCTAGTGGTCCGGACAGGGGGGAGACCCAGTACTTC. It encodes CASGPDRGETQYF. With the rest looked up from the reference TRBV12-5 and TRBJ2-5 genes rather than sequenced, the full variable domain is DARVTQTPRHKVTEMGQEVTMRCQPILGHNTVFWYRQTMMQGLELLAYFRNRAPLDDSGMPKDRFSAEMPDATLATLKIQPSEPRDSAVYFCASGPDRGETQYFGPGTRLLVL.